This TCR beta chain was identified in a study of blood T cell repertoires in COVID-19. V gave up 4 bases and J gave up 8 bases, with 17 bases separating them. Germline lookup yields CDR1 LGHDT and CDR2 YNNKEL (reference sequence). There are 15 residues in the CDR3. TCRdb keeps only in-frame clones here, not all; method: immunoSEQ multiplex PCR. The sample shows some 100,000 clones, 80% to 90% of them seen only once. Sequenced: peripheral blood. This TCR came from a man aged 45-65 years with COVID-19, enrolled during active disease. The chain couples TRBV3-1 (or the pseudogene TRBV3-2) to TRBJ1-4; D perhaps matches TRBD1 (6 bases). The CDR3 reads CASSPRPGESEKLFF. The CDR3 DNA reads as TGTGCCAGCAGCCCCCGGCCAGGGGAGTCCGAAAAACTGTTTTTT.